Presented here are 10 T cell receptor beta chains from one specimen sequenced in a study of beta chain features in type 1 diabetes. General study points: For Type 1 diabetes patients, all four CD4+ subsets carried TCRB CDR3s that were moderately but significantly shorter.

For these TCRs, the target antigens are not known. Every bit of the isolated RNA underwent reverse transcription, so sequencing read expressed TCRB transcripts. Sequencing was performed with immunoSEQ multiplex PCR; in TCRdb, only in-frame clones are kept and a portion is missing. The sample lists some 660,000 clones, over 12% occurring once. Sequenced: naive CD4+ T cells from blood. The origin of the receptors is a man between 18 and 29 years old with type 1 diabetes.

The gene calls are TRBV10-3 and TRBJ2-4; D is ambiguous. Trimming removed 2 bases at V and 5 bases at J, with 13 bases between. This CDR3 is built from 15 residues. The germline V gene encodes CDR1 ENHRY and CDR2 SYGVKD. The CDR3 bases are TGTGCCATCAGTGAGAAGGTGGGCGGCGAAAACATTCAGTACTTC. It encodes CAISEKVGGENIQYF.

This clone was seen only a few times. The chain employs TRBV29-1 and TRBJ1-2, with D uncertain. From germline, CDR1 is SQVTM and CDR2 ANQGSEA. V was cut by 5 bases and J by 4 bases, with 11 bases left in between. The length of the CDR3 is 12 residues. The CDR3 DNA is TGCAGCGTTCTTACAGCCAGCTATGGCTACACCTTC. Its protein product is CSVLTASYGYTF.

The chain joins TRBV7-8 to TRBJ2-1, with 9 bases fitting TRBD1. This CDR3 spans 16 amino acids. From germline, CDR1 is SGHVS and CDR2 FQNEAQ. V gave up 5 bases and J gave up 3 bases; unmatched junction bases: 8. Here the CDR3 reads CASSATGTGHYNEQFF. The CDR3 nucleotides are TGTGCCAGCAGCGCAACCGGGACAGGGCACTACAATGAGCAGTTCTTC.

Points on this clone: Other DNA sequences from this sample encode an identical CDR3 as well. The V and J genes are TRBV7-2 and TRBJ1-2; perhaps TRBD1 as D (5 bases). Germline-derived CDR1 and CDR2 are SGHTA and FQGNSA. CDR3 length equals 12 residues. V was shortened by 3 bases and J by 5 bases, with 7 bases between the two germline ends. CDR3 sequence: CASSFQGYGYTF. The CDR3 DNA sequence: TGTGCCAGCAGCTTCCAGGGATATGGCTACACCTTC.

This chain joins TRBV19 and TRBJ1-2; weak D call: TRBD1 (6 bases). Germline V gene sequence: CDR1 LNHDA, CDR2 SQIVND (reference sequence). The length of the CDR3 is 13 residues. Trimming removed 7 bases at V and 4 bases at J, with 13 bases between. The CDR3 here is CASTVGTPYGYTF. CDR3 DNA: TGTGCCAGTACCGTAGGGACACCCTATGGCTACACCTTC.

This clone occurred a few times. The genes are TRBV28 and TRBJ1-2; 7 positions agree with TRBD1. CDR1 is MDHEN, CDR2 SYDVKM, per germline. J lost 6 bases, V lost 10 bases, and 11 bases had no gene match. The CDR3 is made up of 13 amino acids. Here the CDR3 DNA reads TGTGCCATCCAGTTTATAGGGGGCCATGGCTACACCTTC. It specifies CAIQFIGGHGYTF.

The V call is TRBV7-2, the J call TRBJ2-1; 8 nucleotides align to TRBD2. Unmatched junction bases numbered 5, after V lost 0 bases and J lost 4 bases. The V gene's germline CDR1 is SGHTA and CDR2 FQGNSA. This CDR3 comprises 16 residues. In DNA form, the CDR3 reads TGTGCCAGCAGCTTAGCGTCGAGCGGGGGATACAATGAGCAGTTCTTC. This codes for CASSLASSGGYNEQFF.

The table lists this clone with a few counts. The gene calls are TRBV2 and TRBJ2-3; TRBD2 matches at 7 bases. This CDR3 has 15 amino acids. CDR1 is SNHLY, CDR2 FYNNEI, per germline. Trimming took 3 bases from V and 4 from J; bases not matched to a gene: 7. The CDR3 region is CASSDLSGVADTQYF. The CDR3, as DNA: TGTGCCAGCAGTGATCTAAGCGGGGTAGCAGATACGCAGTATTTT.

The chain carries TRBV5-4 and TRBJ1-6; TRBD1 aligns across 8 bases. The CDR3 has 13 amino acids. J lost 10 bases, V lost 4 bases, and 4 bases had no gene match. Germline assignment: CDR1 SGHNT and CDR2 YYREEE (reference sequence). CDR3 region: CASSPGQDSPLHF. DNA for the CDR3: TGTGCCAGCAGCCCGGGACAGGACTCACCCCTCCACTTT.

The V gene is TRBV4-1, the J gene TRBJ1-1; tentatively, D is TRBD1 (6 bases). This CDR3 has 16 residues. The germline gives CDR1 MGHRA, CDR2 YSYEKL. Trimming cost V 1 base and J 0 bases, with 12 bases left between them. The DNA for the CDR3 is TGCGCCAGCAGCCAAGTTTCAGGGGTCATGAACACTGAAGCTTTCTTT. This sequence encodes CASSQVSGVMNTEAFF.